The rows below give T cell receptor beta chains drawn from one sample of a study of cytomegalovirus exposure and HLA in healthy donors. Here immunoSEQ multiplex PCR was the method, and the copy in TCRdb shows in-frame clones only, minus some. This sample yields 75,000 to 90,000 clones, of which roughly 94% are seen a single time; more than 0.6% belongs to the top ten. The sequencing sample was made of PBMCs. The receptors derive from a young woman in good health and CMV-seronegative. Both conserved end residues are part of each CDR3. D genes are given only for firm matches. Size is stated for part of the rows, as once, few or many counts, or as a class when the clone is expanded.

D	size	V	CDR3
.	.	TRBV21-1	CASSHSRDTQYF
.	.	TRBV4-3	CASSSGGGEMNTEAFF
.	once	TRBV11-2	CASSLLYEQYF
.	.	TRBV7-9	CASSYGQQDAYEQYF
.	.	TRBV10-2	CASSESRQSNYGYTF
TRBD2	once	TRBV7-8	CASSTSGGAAEQFF
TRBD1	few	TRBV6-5	CASSSQGAGGYTF
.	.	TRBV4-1	CASRGWSGNTIYF
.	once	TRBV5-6	CASSYGQNTEAFF
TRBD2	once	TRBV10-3	CAISQDPPSGGQYF
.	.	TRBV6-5	CASRESGISYNEQFF
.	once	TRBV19	CASSTVGVNSPLHF
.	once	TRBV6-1	CASSEDGGASSYEQYF
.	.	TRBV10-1	CASSPVGGTGELFF
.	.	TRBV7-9	CASSLATGREADTQYF
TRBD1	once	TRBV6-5	CASSPYPTGGYEQYF
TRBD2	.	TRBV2	CAMSRGSPETQYF
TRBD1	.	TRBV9	CASSVTPVDRVSGNTIYF
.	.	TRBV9	CASSVGGLTTETQYF
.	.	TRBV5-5	CASIHGEGGSYGYTF
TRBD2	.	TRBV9	CASSVGTLAGSTDTQYF
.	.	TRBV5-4	CASSLYQNQETQYF
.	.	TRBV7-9	CASSARPGLAFF
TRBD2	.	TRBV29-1	CSVVLAGGSTDTQYF
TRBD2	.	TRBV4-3	CASSQDSLAGTDTQYF
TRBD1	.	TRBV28	CASSPWTGGREQYF
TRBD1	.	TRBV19	CASRVSGGGHGYTF
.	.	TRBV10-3	CATSLKGGSYEQYF
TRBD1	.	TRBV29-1	CSVPGQGSFEKLFF